This T cell receptor (beta chain) was identified in a study of blood T cell repertoires in COVID-19. Study information: Samples representing acute and convalescent COVID-19 were sourced from the United States, Italy and Spain. PBMCs, B-cell-depleted T cells, or T cells provided the cDNA or gDNA that made up the material.

Profiled with immunoSEQ multiplex PCR; TCRdb holds only in-frame clones, not every one. The sample comprises tens of thousands of clones, 87% of which are singletons, and approximately 15% rests with the top ten. V lost 3 bases, J lost 2 bases, and 9 bases lay in between. CDR1 is SGHAT and CDR2 is FQNNGV in the germline V gene. The CDR3 runs 14 residues. The sequence was obtained from a male donor with acute or convalescent COVID-19. The source material was peripheral blood. The rearrangement links TRBV11-2 to TRBJ2-3; D call uncertain. CDR3 residues: CASSFFANTDTQYF. The DNA for the CDR3 is TGTGCCAGCAGCTTTTTTGCGAACACAGATACGCAGTATTTT. Looking up the rest from reference TRBV11-2 and TRBJ2-3 gives the full variable domain: EAGVAQSPRYKIIEKRQSVAFWCNPISGHATLYWYQQILGQGPKLLIQFQNNGVVDDSQLPKDRFSAERLKGVDSTLKIQPAKLEDSAVYLCASSFFANTDTQYFGPGTRLTVL.